Listed here are 19 T cell receptor beta chains from one sample, sequenced in a study of cytomegalovirus exposure and HLA in healthy donors. Primers: 60 Vbeta forward and 13 Jbeta reverse. Clones were sequenced by immunoSEQ multiplex PCR, and TCRdb holds only the in-frame ones, with some missing. The table has about 180,000 clones, 84% seen once; the top ten hold roughly 0.38%. Material: PBMCs. All receptors derive from a boy between 2 and 15 years old in good health and CMV-seronegative.

Comment on this clone: Additional DNA sequences in this sample encode the identical CDR3. This chain uses TRBV5-1 with TRBJ2-6; D is unresolved. This CDR3 is 15 amino acids long. Trimming took 0 bases from V and 0 from J, leaving 4 bases between them. The germline CDR1 and CDR2 sequences are SGHRS and YFSETQ. The CDR3 here is CASSLGHSGANVLTF. The DNA for the CDR3 is TGCGCCAGCAGCTTGGGACACTCTGGGGCCAACGTCCTGACTTTC.

This chain connects TRBV19 to TRBJ1-3, with D maybe TRBD1 (6 bases). CDR1 and CDR2 from the germline V gene are LNHDA and SQIVND (reference sequence). This CDR3 is built from 16 residues. V dropped 5 bases and J dropped 0 bases, with 14 bases sitting between them. DNA of the CDR3: TGTGCCAGTAGTCCTCGGACAGAGAACTCTGGAAACACCATATATTTT. Its translation is CASSPRTENSGNTIYF.

This rearrangement joins TRBV27 to TRBJ1-5; D not certain. The CDR3 consists of 15 residues. CDR1 MNHEY and CDR2 SMNVEV come from the germline V gene (reference sequence). V lost 2 bases, J lost 4 bases, and 12 bases lay in between. The CDR3, as DNA: TGTGCCAGCAGTTTAGTCCTGCAGGATAATCAGCCCCAGCATTTT. Its protein product is CASSLVLQDNQPQHF.

V is TRBV6-1 and J is TRBJ1-6; no reliable D call. Deletions cut 1 base from V and 1 base from J, with 20 bases between. The CDR3 runs to 20 residues. Germline lookup yields CDR1 MNHNS and CDR2 SASEGT. As DNA, the CDR3 is TGTGCCAGCAGTGAAGTTGTTATGGGCCTTCTTCCATCCTATAATTCACCCCTCCACTTT. Encoded protein: CASSEVVMGLLPSYNSPLHF.

V gene TRBV30 combines with J gene TRBJ1-1, with D unresolved. V was trimmed by 0 bases and J by 1 base, leaving 12 bases between them. The germline V gene encodes CDR1 GTSNPN and CDR2 SVGIG (reference sequence). This CDR3 has 15 amino acids. The CDR3 DNA follows: TGTGCCTGGAGTGTACTTGGGCTGGGGAACACTGAAGCTTTCTTT. Protein product: CAWSVLGLGNTEAFF.

The chain is built from TRBV28 and TRBJ2-3, with no clear D. CDR1 MDHEN and CDR2 SYDVKM come from the germline V gene. The CDR3 is 12 residues long. Deletions cut 3 bases from V and 5 bases from J, with 6 bases between. DNA of the CDR3: TGTGCCAGCAGTTTTCCGGGAGATACGCAGTATTTT. This sequence encodes CASSFPGDTQYF.

This chain uses TRBV5-1 with TRBJ2-7; TRBD1 agrees at 9 bases. V trimming: 1 base; J trimming: 9 bases; junction bases outside the gene matches: 14. The CDR3 sequence is 16 residues long. Looked up from germline, CDR1 is SGHRS and CDR2 is YFSETQ. CDR3 in amino acids: CASSLLDSGTGFVQYF. In DNA, the CDR3 is TGCGCCAGCAGCTTGCTAGATTCCGGGACAGGGTTCGTGCAGTACTTC.

This rearrangement joins TRBV6-5 to TRBJ1-2; 11 nucleotides match TRBD1. From germline, CDR1 is MNHEY and CDR2 SVGAGI. V shed 6 bases, J shed 7 bases, and the junction held 4 bases outside the gene matches. This CDR3 has 13 amino acids. CDR3 DNA sequence: TGTGCCAGCAGCCCCGGACAGGGGGCTGGCTACACCTTC. It encodes CASSPGQGAGYTF.

The chain uses TRBV10-2 and TRBJ2-3; 7 bases map to TRBD2. This CDR3 is 17 amino acids long. Losses at the gene ends were 3 bases for V and 0 bases for J; bases not matched to a gene: 9. CDR1 WSHSY and CDR2 SAAADI come from the germline V gene. CDR3: CASSEGGGSLSTDTQYF. CDR3 nucleotides: TGCGCCAGCAGTGAAGGTGGCGGGAGTCTAAGCACAGATACGCAGTATTTT.

The V and J genes are TRBV2 and TRBJ2-7; D is possibly TRBD2 (5 bases). Trimming cost V 6 bases and J 7 bases, with 13 bases left between them. The CDR3 runs to 12 residues. Per the germline V gene, CDR1 is SNHLY and CDR2 is FYNNEI. Written as DNA, the CDR3 is TGTGCCAGCAGGAATCTCGGGGAGGAGCAGTACTTC. Translation gives CASRNLGEEQYF.

CDR3 bases: TGCGCCAGCAGCCTATCGCCGGGACAGGCAAATGAAAAACTGTTTTTT. Its protein is CASSLSPGQANEKLFF. This sequence joins TRBV5-1 and TRBJ1-4; 8 bases match TRBD1. The CDR3 totals 16 residues. J lost 5 bases, V lost 4 bases, and 10 bases had no gene match. Germline V gives CDR1 SGHRS, CDR2 YFSETQ.

In its sample, this clone was seen once. V gene TRBV6-1 combines with J gene TRBJ2-1; 7 nucleotides align to TRBD1. This CDR3 comprises 13 residues. CDR1 and CDR2 from the germline V gene are MNHNS and SASEGT. V lost 6 bases to trimming and J lost 5 bases; unmatched junction nucleotides: 4. The DNA of the CDR3 is TGTGCCAGCAGCCGGGGACAGAACAATGAGCAGTTCTTC. Translated: CASSRGQNNEQFF.

V gene TRBV5-1 combines with J gene TRBJ2-7, with TRBD2 matching over 9 bases. Germline loops: CDR1 SGHRS, CDR2 YFSETQ. The CDR3 is made up of 14 amino acids. The V and J ends lost 4 bases and 2 bases, in that order; junction bases with no gene match: 4. This CDR3 is CASSPRLAAYEQYF. Written as DNA, the CDR3 is TGCGCCAGCAGCCCCAGACTAGCGGCCTACGAGCAGTACTTC.

This sequence joins TRBV28 and TRBJ2-5, with TRBD2 matching 9 bases. This CDR3 comprises 16 residues. V lost 5 bases to trimming and J lost 5 bases; unmatched junction nucleotides: 12. The germline V gene encodes CDR1 MDHEN and CDR2 SYDVKM. The chain's CDR3 is CASSPVGSGRYETQYF. As DNA, the CDR3 is TGTGCCAGCAGTCCCGTGGGTAGCGGGAGATATGAGACCCAGTACTTC.

The rearrangement uses TRBV5-1 and TRBJ2-5, with TRBD1 identical over 8 bases. The J call may be wrong; the DNA end is better matched by TRBJ2-7. The CDR3 has 15 residues. The germline CDR1 and CDR2 sequences are SGHRS and YFSETQ. For the CDR3, the DNA is TGCGCCAGCAGCCCTCAACAGGGGGACAAGTACGAGCAGTACTTC. The encoded protein is CASSPQQGDKYEQYF.

V usage is TRBV28 and J usage is TRBJ2-7; TRBD2 is a possible D gene (5 bases). The CDR3 sequence is 13 residues long. Trimming took 7 bases from V and 5 from J, leaving 15 bases between them. CDR1 and CDR2 from the germline V gene are MDHEN and SYDVKM. In DNA form, the CDR3 reads TGTGCCAGCACCCAACTAGTGTTCAACGAGCAGTACTTC. Translation: CASTQLVFNEQYF.

The rearrangement uses TRBV14 and TRBJ1-2; the D gene is possibly TRBD1 (5 bases). This CDR3 is 14 amino acids long. The germline V and J ends were trimmed by 1 base and 7 bases, with 13 bases remaining between them. Germline V gene lookup returns CDR1 SGHDN and CDR2 FVKESK. This chain's CDR3 is CASSQVGRAFGYTF. CDR3 bases: TGTGCCAGCAGCCAAGTGGGCAGGGCATTTGGCTACACCTTC.

The genes are TRBV11-2 and TRBJ1-2; TRBD1 matches 9 bases. The CDR3 sequence is 15 residues long. The ends lost 1 base at V and 2 bases at J; junction bases unmatched: 2. In germline, CDR1 is SGHAT, CDR2 FQNNGV. The CDR3: CASSLAGQGNYGYTF. DNA for the CDR3: TGTGCCAGCAGCTTAGCGGGACAGGGAAACTATGGCTACACCTTC.

The chain recombines TRBV19 with TRBJ2-7, with 7 bases identical to TRBD2. Germline V gives CDR1 LNHDA, CDR2 SQIVND (reference sequence). This CDR3 region has 15 residues. The V and J ends lost 5 bases and 7 bases, in that order; junction bases with no gene match: 14. The CDR3 protein is CASSGVWGRAEEQYF. Here the CDR3 DNA reads TGTGCCAGTAGTGGCGTATGGGGGAGGGCCGAAGAGCAGTACTTC.